This TCR beta chain was found in a study of T-cell reconstitution after alpha-beta-depleted transplantation in children. Study findings and constraints: When one year had passed after transplant, most T-cell counts and diversity came from newly produced T cells.

This clonotype was picked up many times. As yet, its antigen is unknown. The V and J ends lost 1 base and 2 bases respectively, with 10 bases between them. The CDR3 is 15 residues long. The germline CDR1 and CDR2 sequences are SGHTA and FQGNSA. Unique molecular identifiers were incorporated during preparation of the TCRbeta library. MiXCR, applied by TCRdb to the PCR reads, yields one record per CDR3 protein. This sample has 40,000 to 60,000 distinct CDR3 sequences; about 9% occur once, and the top ten carry 27%. Sequencing used PBMCs, mostly from graft donor cells, obtained 60 days after TCRalphabeta/CD19-depleted stem cell transplant. The source of this sequence is a male patient aged 2 to 10 who had a stem cell transplant for chronic granulomatous disease, so the T cells may come from the graft donor. The chain couples TRBV7-2 to TRBJ2-3, with unresolved D. The CDR3: CASSLVAVLTDTQYF. The DNA of the CDR3 is TGTGCCAGCAGCTTAGTGGCGGTTCTCACAGATACGCAGTATTTT.